Presented here are 30 T cell receptor beta chains from one specimen sequenced in a study of shared clonotypes between healthy human individuals. Some clones are missing from TCRdb's copy, which holds only in-frame ones; the method was immunoSEQ multiplex PCR. The sample contains approximately 1.9 million clones, roughly 93% of which appear only once. Naive CD8 cells lacked CD45RO and underwent positive selection for CCR7, leaving out terminally differentiated effector memory CD45RA+ cells. Sequenced sample: naive CD8+ T cells from PBMCs. These receptors came from a man between 18 and 29 years old in good health. Some clones in this sample may be carry-over from other donors' samples.

The DNA for the CDR3 is TGTGCCAGCAGCTTCTCCCTCGACAGGGAGGGAAGCACTGAAGCTTTCTTT. Protein product: CASSFSLDREGSTEAFF. The chain is built from TRBV7-6 and TRBJ1-1; 7 bases map to TRBD1. The germline gives CDR1 SGHVS, CDR2 FNYEAQ. This CDR3 contains 17 residues. V lost 3 bases to trimming and J lost 4 bases; unmatched junction nucleotides: 14.

This clone has only one observation. The chain combines TRBV4-1 with TRBJ1-1; D is uncertain. The germline gives CDR1 MGHRA, CDR2 YSYEKL. CDR3 length: 14 amino acids. The V end was cut by 0 bases, the J end by 7 bases, with 12 bases between. The CDR3 DNA reads as TGCGCCAGCAGCCAAGATCTTTTGAGTATTGAAGCTTTCTTT. It is translated as CASSQDLLSIEAFF.

The chain is built from TRBV28 and TRBJ2-7; TRBD2 aligns across 7 bases. The CDR3 is 15 amino acids. The trim removed 6 bases at V and 0 bases at J, leaving 8 bases unmatched. CDR1 and CDR2 from the germline V gene are MDHEN and SYDVKM. The CDR3 region has the DNA TGTGCCAGCAGCCCCGCCGGGAGGCTCTCCTACGAGCAGTACTTC. This codes for CASSPAGRLSYEQYF. Full variable domain (missing parts from reference TRBV28 and TRBJ2-7): DVKVTQSSRYLVKRTGEKVFLECVQDMDHENMFWYRQDPGLGLRLIYFSYDVKMKEKGDIPEGYSVSREKKERFSLILESASTNQTSMYLCASSPAGRLSYEQYFGPGTRLTVT.

V gene TRBV5-1 combines with J gene TRBJ2-1; D is perhaps TRBD2 (7 bases). V was cut by 3 bases and J by 1 base, with 20 bases left in between. The CDR3 is 18 amino acids. Germline V gene data show CDR1 as SGHRS and CDR2 as YFSETQ. The CDR3 is CASSSVGAGGSSYNEQFF. The CDR3 DNA sequence: TGCGCCAGCAGCTCGGTGGGGGCTGGCGGGAGTTCCTACAATGAGCAGTTCTTC. The variable domain in full, with the rest retrieved from reference TRBV5-1 and TRBJ2-1, is KAGVTQTPRYLIKTRGQQVTLSCSPISGHRSVSWYQQTPGQGLQFLFEYFSETQRNKGNFPGRFSGRQFSNSRSEMNVSTLELGDSALYLCASSSVGAGGSSYNEQFFGPGTRLTVL.

V is TRBV7-9 and J is TRBJ2-3; TRBD1 matches 8 bases. CDR1 is SEHNR, CDR2 FQNEAQ, per germline (reference sequence). V lost 5 bases, J lost 2 bases, and 9 bases stayed unmatched. CDR3 size: 16 residues. The CDR3 nucleotides are TGTGCCAGCAGCGGCCCGGACAGGGAGTTCACAGATACGCAGTATTTT. Translated: CASSGPDREFTDTQYF.

The rearrangement uses TRBV11-2 and TRBJ2-1; D is ambiguous. The V gene's germline CDR1 is SGHAT and CDR2 FQNNGV. CDR3 length: 12 amino acids. The V end was cut by 5 bases, the J end by 6 bases, with 8 bases between. CDR3 sequence reads: CASSTASNEQFF. CDR3 DNA: TGTGCCAGCAGCACCGCGAGCAATGAGCAGTTCTTC. Drawing the rest from reference TRBV11-2 and TRBJ2-1, the complete variable domain is EAGVAQSPRYKIIEKRQSVAFWCNPISGHATLYWYQQILGQGPKLLIQFQNNGVVDDSQLPKDRFSAERLKGVDSTLKIQPAKLEDSAVYLCASSTASNEQFFGPGTRLTVL.

The J gene is TRBJ2-1, the V gene TRBV4-3, with 9 bases lining up with TRBD2. CDR1 and CDR2 (germline): LGHNA, YSLEER. After removal of 4 bases from V and 7 bases from J, the junction contained 17 bases not matched to a gene. CDR3 length equals 18 residues. The CDR3 DNA reads as TGCGCCAGCAGCCCGCGTTCGCGGGAGGGCCTTATAGTAAATGAGCAGTTCTTC. Its translation: CASSPRSREGLIVNEQFF.

This chain links TRBV7-8 with TRBJ1-2; TRBD1 agrees at 8 bases. The CDR3 runs 15 residues. Germline assignment: CDR1 SGHVS and CDR2 FQNEAQ. The ends lost 1 base at V and 4 bases at J; junction bases unmatched: 5. CDR3 nucleotide sequence: TGTGCCAGCAGCTTAGGAACAGGGGGGGGCTATGGCTACACCTTC. Residues: CASSLGTGGGYGYTF.

V usage is TRBV15 and J usage is TRBJ1-1; D is ambiguous. The V end lost 0 bases, the J end lost 5 bases, and 10 bases lay between the germline ends. The germline V gene encodes CDR1 LNHNV and CDR2 YYDKDF (reference sequence). The CDR3 is 14 amino acids. The CDR3 DNA reads TGTGCCACCAGCAGAGATAGAGGGCGGACTGAAGCTTTCTTT. It is translated as CATSRDRGRTEAFF.

V is TRBV10-1 and J is TRBJ2-7; TRBD2 is a possible D gene (6 bases). Per the germline V gene, CDR1 is WNHNN and CDR2 is SYGVQD (reference sequence). Trimming removed 2 bases at V and 4 bases at J, with 15 bases between. This CDR3 contains 15 residues. CDR3 bases: TGCGCCAGCAGTGAGGATCTCGGACTACCGTACGAGCAGTACTTC. Translating gives CASSEDLGLPYEQYF.

This rearrangement joins TRBV7-8 to TRBJ2-4; 8 nucleotides align to TRBD1. The germline V gene has CDR1 SGHVS and CDR2 FQNEAQ. The CDR3 spans 15 residues. V dropped 5 bases and J dropped 6; count of bases not matched to a gene: 9. The CDR3 reads CASSPLRTGRNIQYF. CDR3 nucleotide sequence: TGTGCCAGCAGCCCGTTGAGGACAGGGAGAAACATTCAGTACTTC. The full variable domain, in which reference TRBV7-8 and TRBJ2-4 provide the parts outside the CDR3, is GAGVSQSPRYKVAKRGQDVALRCDPISGHVSLFWYQQALGQGPEFLTYFQNEAQLDKSGLPSDRFFAERPEGSVSTLKIQRTQQEDSAVYLCASSPLRTGRNIQYFGAGTRLSVL.

This chain links TRBV7-2 with TRBJ2-1; 8 bases match TRBD2. The germline V gene encodes CDR1 SGHTA and CDR2 FQGNSA. The V and J ends lost 5 bases and 3 bases, in that order; junction bases with no gene match: 3. The CDR3 loop spans 14 amino acids. The CDR3 nucleotides read TGTGCCAGCAGCCCTAGCGGGCTCTACAATGAGCAGTTCTTC. It encodes CASSPSGLYNEQFF.

The V and J genes are TRBV30 and TRBJ2-3, with no clear D. Germline lookup yields CDR1 GTSNPN and CDR2 SVGIG (reference sequence). V lost 0 bases, J lost 3 bases, and 7 bases lay in between. CDR3 size: 13 residues. The CDR3 region is CAWSVDGTDTQYF. CDR3 DNA sequence: TGTGCCTGGAGTGTCGACGGAACAGATACGCAGTATTTT.

This clone was recorded once. Other DNA sequences in the same sample also yield this CDR3. J is TRBJ2-2 and V is TRBV27; possible D gene TRBD2, 6 bases. Per germline, CDR1 MNHEY and CDR2 SMNVEV (reference sequence). The CDR3 runs 13 residues. Trimming took off 2 bases at V and 6 bases at J, with 7 bases between the two ends. CDR3 residues: CASSLPGAGELFF. In nucleotides, the CDR3 is TGTGCCAGCAGTTTACCGGGAGCCGGGGAGCTGTTTTTT.

The rearrangement uses TRBV4-2 and TRBJ2-7; D is possibly TRBD1 (6 bases). CDR1 LGHNA and CDR2 YNFKEQ come from the germline V gene. The V end lost 0 bases, the J end lost 6 bases, and 18 bases lay between the germline ends. The CDR3 has 16 residues. The CDR3, as DNA: TGTGCCAGCAGCCAAGAACCCGACAGGCGGTATCGCGAGCAGTACTTC. It is translated as CASSQEPDRRYREQYF.

The V and J genes are TRBV6-6 and TRBJ2-1, with D perhaps given as TRBD1 or TRBD2 (6 bases each). Trimming shortened V by 6 bases and J by 14 bases, and 20 bases separated the two germline ends. The CDR3 is 13 amino acids. Germline CDR1 MNHNY, CDR2 SVGAGI (reference sequence). The CDR3 bases are TGTGCCAGCAGCCCTTTTATGGGGGGCGCAGAGTTCTTC. Its translation: CASSPFMGGAEFF.

This sequence joins TRBV7-9 and TRBJ1-2; 8 nucleotides align to TRBD1. CDR1 SEHNR and CDR2 FQNEAQ come from the germline V gene (reference sequence). V shed 0 bases, J shed 2 bases, and the junction held 5 bases outside the gene matches. This CDR3 region has 16 residues. This CDR3 is CASSLASNRGNYGYTF. Here the CDR3 DNA reads TGTGCCAGCAGCTTAGCTTCCAACAGGGGGAACTATGGCTACACCTTC.

Concerning this clone: Other DNA sequences in this specimen translate into the identical CDR3. The chain joins TRBV7-9 to TRBJ2-3; D is uncertain. CDR1 is SEHNR, CDR2 FQNEAQ, per germline (reference sequence). The germline V and J ends were trimmed by 0 bases and 4 bases, with 2 bases remaining between them. The CDR3 is 12 residues long. The CDR3 coding sequence is TGTGCCAGCAGCTTAGCGTCAGATACGCAGTATTTT. Amino acid sequence: CASSLASDTQYF.

Comments on this clone: The same CDR3 is also encoded by other DNA sequences in this sample. The V and J genes are TRBV27 and TRBJ1-5; D call uncertain. V shed 4 bases and J shed 1 base, with 8 bases lying between them. Germline V lookup: CDR1 MNHEY, CDR2 SMNVEV (reference sequence). The CDR3 length is 14 residues. The chain's CDR3 is CASSYGGSNQPQHF. Written as DNA, the CDR3 is TGTGCCAGCAGTTATGGTGGGAGCAATCAGCCCCAGCATTTT.

The V and J genes are TRBV19 and TRBJ2-1; D is undetermined. V shed 1 base and J shed 2 bases, with 9 bases lying between them. CDR1 is LNHDA, CDR2 SQIVND, per germline (reference sequence). The CDR3 has 15 residues. In DNA form, the CDR3 reads TGTGCCAGTAGTATAGGGGCAGCCACCTACAATGAGCAGTTCTTC. Its translation: CASSIGAATYNEQFF.

This chain connects TRBV7-8 to TRBJ1-5; D is undetermined. The CDR3 length is 15 residues. Germline CDR1 and CDR2: SGHVS and FQNEAQ. V lost 5 bases and J 0 bases, leaving 11 bases between the germline ends. The CDR3 coding sequence is TGTGCCAGCAGCCCGAGGGATTATAGCAATCAGCCCCAGCATTTT. Translating it yields CASSPRDYSNQPQHF.

A remark on this clone: Other nucleotide sequences from this sample produce the same CDR3. This chain joins TRBV28 and TRBJ2-7, with 8 positions matching TRBD1. Germline trimming cut 5 bases from V and 2 bases from J; bases unmatched to any gene: 5. CDR3 length equals 14 residues. Germline lookup yields CDR1 MDHEN and CDR2 SYDVKM. CDR3 bases: TGTGCCAGCAGTCCCGGGACAGGTGCCTACGAGCAGTACTTC. Translating gives CASSPGTGAYEQYF.

The chain couples TRBV28 to TRBJ2-7; D unresolved. Germline-derived CDR1 and CDR2 are MDHEN and SYDVKM. This CDR3 region has 13 residues. V was shortened by 7 bases and J by 4 bases, with 14 bases between the two germline ends. The CDR3 sequence: CASTPAGLYEQYF. The CDR3 nucleotides read TGTGCCAGCACCCCCGCAGGTCTGTACGAGCAGTACTTC.

Notes on this clone: Other DNA variants within this sample encode the same CDR3. The chain combines TRBV9 with TRBJ2-3; 12 bases are shared with TRBD2. Per the germline V gene, CDR1 is SGDLS and CDR2 is YYNGEE. The ends lost 0 bases at V and 6 bases at J; junction bases unmatched: 5. The CDR3 sequence is 16 residues long. CDR3 nucleotides: TGTGCCAGCAGCGTAGGACTAGCGGGAGCATCTGATACGCAGTATTTT. Translated: CASSVGLAGASDTQYF.

The chain has TRBV9 and TRBJ2-5, with D tentatively TRBD1 (6 bases). There are 15 residues in the CDR3. From germline, CDR1 is SGDLS and CDR2 YYNGEE. The ends were cut back, 0 bases at V and 1 base at J, with 10 bases in the middle. The CDR3 sequence: CASSVDLGAQETQYF. The DNA for the CDR3 is TGTGCCAGCAGCGTAGATCTGGGGGCCCAAGAGACCCAGTACTTC.

There are a few counts of this clone. This chain joins TRBV5-4 and TRBJ1-5; D is undetermined. This CDR3 spans 13 amino acids. CDR1 SGHNT and CDR2 YYREEE come from the germline V gene (reference sequence). Trimming took off 0 bases at V and 7 bases at J, with 8 bases between the two ends. The CDR3 loop reads CASSLEFGQPQHF. The CDR3, as DNA: TGTGCCAGCAGCTTGGAATTTGGACAGCCCCAGCATTTT.

In its sample, this clone was seen a few times. The chain employs TRBV21-1 and TRBJ1-4. TRBV21-1 is a known pseudogene. The CDR3 is 8 residues long. CDR3 sequence: CASSKSGF. The DNA of the CDR3 is TGTGCCAGCAGCAAATCGGGTTTT.

This rearrangement joins TRBV13 to TRBJ2-3; no definite D call. Germline values: CDR1 PRHDT, CDR2 FYEKMQ (reference sequence). Trimming took 1 base from V and 4 from J, leaving 6 bases between them. The CDR3 spans 13 residues. The CDR3 region is CASSLEGSDTQYF. The CDR3 DNA reads TGTGCCAGCAGCTTAGAGGGATCAGATACGCAGTATTTT.

J is TRBJ2-7 and V is TRBV11-1; D not certain. The CDR3 runs to 14 residues. Germline V gene lookup returns CDR1 SGHAT and CDR2 FQDESV (reference sequence). V was trimmed by 1 base and J by 0 bases, leaving 7 bases between them. CDR3: CASSLVAVSYEQYF. The CDR3 nucleotides read TGTGCCAGCAGCTTAGTGGCGGTCTCCTACGAGCAGTACTTC. Full variable domain (outside the CDR3, taken from reference TRBV11-1 and TRBJ2-7): EAEVAQSPRYKITEKSQAVAFWCDPISGHATLYWYRQILGQGPELLVQFQDESVVDDSQLPKDRFSAERLKGVDSTLKIQPAELGDSAMYLCASSLVAVSYEQYFGPGTRLTVT.

This chain uses TRBV2 with TRBJ2-2; 10 bases align to TRBD1. V gave up 7 bases and J gave up 5 bases; unmatched junction bases: 10. Germline values: CDR1 SNHLY, CDR2 FYNNEI. This CDR3 has 16 residues. This chain's CDR3 is CASIPSPGQGTGELFF. The CDR3 DNA reads as TGTGCCAGCATTCCTAGTCCGGGACAGGGGACCGGGGAGCTGTTTTTT.